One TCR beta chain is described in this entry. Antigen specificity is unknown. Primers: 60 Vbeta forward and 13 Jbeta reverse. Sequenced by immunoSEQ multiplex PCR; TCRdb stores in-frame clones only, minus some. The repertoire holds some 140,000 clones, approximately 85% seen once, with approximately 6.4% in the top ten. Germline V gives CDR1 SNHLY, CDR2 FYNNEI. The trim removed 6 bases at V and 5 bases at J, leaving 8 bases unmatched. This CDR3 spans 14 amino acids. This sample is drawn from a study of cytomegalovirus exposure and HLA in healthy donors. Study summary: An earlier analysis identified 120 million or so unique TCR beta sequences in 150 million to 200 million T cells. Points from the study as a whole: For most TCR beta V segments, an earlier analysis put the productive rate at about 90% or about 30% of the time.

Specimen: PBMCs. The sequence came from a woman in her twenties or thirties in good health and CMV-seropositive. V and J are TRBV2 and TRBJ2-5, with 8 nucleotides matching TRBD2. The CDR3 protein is CASSLQPGGETQYF. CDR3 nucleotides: TGTGCCAGCAGCTTACAACCGGGAGGGGAGACCCAGTACTTC.